The next 17 T cell receptor beta chains were all read from a single sample in a study of cytomegalovirus exposure and HLA in healthy donors. PCR involved 60 Vbeta and 13 Jbeta primers. TCRdb's table, derived via immunoSEQ multiplex PCR, lists solely in-frame clones and lacks some. The table shows about 270,000 clones, with roughly 85% occurring only once. The specimen sequenced was PBMCs. The receptors stem from a man in his forties in good health and CMV-seropositive.

This rearrangement joins TRBV6-1 to TRBJ1-5; D is uncertain. Trimming stripped 4 bases from V and 5 bases from J, with 6 bases between. Germline CDR1 MNHNS, CDR2 SASEGT. The CDR3 contains 12 residues. DNA of the CDR3: TGTGCCAGCAGTGTCGGGGATCAGCCCCAGCATTTT. Protein product: CASSVGDQPQHF.

The CDR3 bases are TGTGCCAGCAGTGACTCGGCTAGCGGGAGCGGGAATGAGCAGTTCTTC. Translated: CASSDSASGSGNEQFF. The chain is built from TRBV6-4 and TRBJ2-1; 10 bases match TRBD2. The CDR3 totals 16 residues. V was pared by 0 bases and J by 7 bases, with 6 bases of the junction left unmatched. The germline V gene has CDR1 MRHNA and CDR2 SNTAGT.

This chain uses TRBV7-2 with TRBJ2-7; perhaps TRBD1 as D (7 bases). CDR1 and CDR2 (germline): SGHTA, FQGNSA. CDR3 size: 14 residues. The V and J ends lost 5 bases and 3 bases respectively, with 14 bases between them. CDR3 DNA: TGTGCCAGCAGCCCGTACAGGGGAGGCTACGAGCAGTACTTC. This encodes CASSPYRGGYEQYF. The full variable domain, completed using reference TRBV7-2 and TRBJ2-7, is GAGVSQSPSNKVTEKGKDVELRCDPISGHTALYWYRQSLGQGLEFLIYFQGNSAPDKSGLPSDRFSAERTGGSVSTLTIQRTQQEDSAVYLCASSPYRGGYEQYFGPGTRLTVT.

The rearrangement joins TRBV28 to TRBJ1-2, with D perhaps TRBD1 (5 bases). With 7 bases removed from V and 7 bases from J, the gap between germline ends came to 16 bases. The CDR3 runs 13 residues. Germline V lookup: CDR1 MDHEN, CDR2 SYDVKM. CDR3 bases: TGTGCCAGCACCGAAGGGAGGGGAGGTGGCTACACCTTC. Protein product: CASTEGRGGGYTF.

The sample holds one count of this clone. V is TRBV4-3 and J is TRBJ1-2; 10 bases are a match to TRBD1. The CDR3 runs 16 residues. V dropped 0 bases and J dropped 1; count of bases not matched to a gene: 2. Germline V gives CDR1 LGHNA, CDR2 YSLEER. The DNA of the CDR3 is TGCGCCAGCAGCCAAGACCGGGACAGGGGTAACTATGGCTACACCTTC. It specifies CASSQDRDRGNYGYTF.

This sequence joins TRBV30 and TRBJ2-3; D may be TRBD1 (6 bases). Germline V gene data show CDR1 as GTSNPN and CDR2 as SVGIG (reference sequence). Trimming pared 2 bases from V and 3 bases from J, leaving 15 bases between. The CDR3 has 15 residues. The CDR3 sequence: CAWSPDTGWTDTQYF. CDR3 coding DNA: TGTGCCTGGAGTCCGGATACAGGGTGGACAGATACGCAGTATTTT.

The genes are TRBV1 and TRBJ1-2. TRBV1 is designated a pseudogene. The CDR3 loop spans 15 amino acids. CDR3 region: CTSSHPGGANYGYTF. Here the CDR3 DNA reads TGCACCAGCAGCCACCCCGGGGGAGCTAACTATGGCTACACCTTC.

The chain couples TRBV2 to TRBJ2-7, with 11 bases that match TRBD1. This CDR3 is built from 16 residues. V shed 5 bases and J 5 bases; nucleotides not matched to a gene: 11. Looked up from germline, CDR1 is SNHLY and CDR2 is FYNNEI. The CDR3 loop is CASSYPGTGGNNEQYF. CDR3 nucleotide sequence: TGTGCCAGCAGTTACCCCGGGACAGGGGGGAACAACGAGCAGTACTTC. The variable domain in full, with the rest retrieved from reference TRBV2 and TRBJ2-7, is EPEVTQTPSHQVTQMGQEVILRCVPISNHLYFYWYRQILGQKVEFLVSFYNNEISEKSEIFDDQFSVERPDGSNFTLKIRSTKLEDSAMYFCASSYPGTGGNNEQYFGPGTRLTVT.

The chain is built from TRBV5-1 and TRBJ2-7; TRBD2 aligns across 13 bases. Germline CDR1 and CDR2: SGHRS and YFSETQ. The CDR3 covers 16 residues. The junction had 7 bases not matched to a gene; V was cut back by 0 bases and J by 7 bases. This CDR3 is CASSLGPGLAGREQYF. The CDR3 nucleotides read TGCGCCAGCAGCTTGGGGCCGGGACTAGCGGGAAGAGAGCAGTACTTC.

The CDR3 spells CASSSRGQGLMETQYF. The CDR3 DNA reads as TGTGCCAGCAGTTCCAGAGGACAGGGGCTGATGGAGACCCAGTACTTC. This sequence joins TRBV28 and TRBJ2-5; 9 bases fit TRBD1. The germline CDR1 and CDR2 sequences are MDHEN and SYDVKM. This CDR3 has 16 residues. Unmatched junction bases numbered 11, after V lost 4 bases and J lost 5 bases. The full variable domain, its missing parts supplied by reference TRBV28 and TRBJ2-5, is DVKVTQSSRYLVKRTGEKVFLECVQDMDHENMFWYRQDPGLGLRLIYFSYDVKMKEKGDIPEGYSVSREKKERFSLILESASTNQTSMYLCASSSRGQGLMETQYFGPGTRLLVL.

The rearrangement links TRBV11-2 to TRBJ1-1; no reliable D call. The CDR3 is 13 residues long. CDR1 SGHAT and CDR2 FQNNGV come from the germline V gene. The germline V and J ends were trimmed by 2 bases and 1 base, with 5 bases remaining between them. This CDR3 is CASSLSENTEAFF. CDR3 sequence (DNA): TGTGCCAGCAGCTTATCAGAGAACACTGAAGCTTTCTTT.

The genes are TRBV19 and TRBJ1-3; 8 bases map to TRBD1. The CDR3 contains 15 residues. The ends lost 4 bases at V and 3 bases at J; junction bases unmatched: 5. Germline loops: CDR1 LNHDA, CDR2 SQIVND (reference sequence). The CDR3 nucleotides read TGTGCCAGTAGTACGCAGGGGGCGAGTGGAAACACCATATATTTT. Translated: CASSTQGASGNTIYF.

The V call is TRBV7-3, the J call TRBJ2-3, with D perhaps TRBD1 (5 bases). CDR1 is SGHTA, CDR2 FQGTGA, per germline. This CDR3 comprises 15 residues. Trimming pared 5 bases from V and 0 bases from J, leaving 12 bases between. The CDR3, as DNA: TGTGCCAGCAGCCCCAGGGCTGGCAGCACAGATACGCAGTATTTT. Translation gives CASSPRAGSTDTQYF. Drawing the rest from reference TRBV7-3 and TRBJ2-3, the complete variable domain is GAGVSQTPSNKVTEKGKYVELRCDPISGHTALYWYRQSLGQGPEFLIYFQGTGAADDSGLPNDRFFAVRPEGSVSTLKIQRTERGDSAVYLCASSPRAGSTDTQYFGPGTRLTVL.

Here the CDR3 reads CASSPLSSSSTDTQYF. CDR3 nucleotide sequence: TGTGCCAGCAGTCCCCTTTCCTCTTCTAGCACAGATACGCAGTATTTT. This chain connects TRBV28 to TRBJ2-3; D is undetermined. The CDR3 has 16 amino acids. The V gene lost 5 bases and the J gene lost 0 bases, with 15 bases spanning the gap. Germline V gene data show CDR1 as MDHEN and CDR2 as SYDVKM.

The CDR3 sequence: CATSRDRRRRNSGNTIYF. The CDR3 nucleotides read TGTGCCACCAGCAGAGATCGTCGCAGGAGGAACTCTGGAAACACCATATATTTT. This sequence joins TRBV15 and TRBJ1-3; D not certain. CDR3 length equals 18 residues. Germline CDR1 and CDR2: LNHNV and YYDKDF (reference sequence). The germline V and J ends were trimmed by 0 bases and 0 bases, with 15 bases remaining between them.

This chain uses TRBV9 with TRBJ2-1; perhaps TRBD2 as D (5 bases). The CDR3 is made up of 17 amino acids. The germline CDR1 and CDR2 sequences are SGDLS and YYNGEE. The V end was cut by 3 bases, the J end by 2 bases, with 18 bases between. The CDR3 DNA reads as TGTGCCAGCAGCGCAGAGGGTTTACCATACCCCTACAATGAGCAGTTCTTC. Translation: CASSAEGLPYPYNEQFF.

V usage is TRBV28 and J usage is TRBJ2-1; D may be TRBD2 (6 bases). Trimming took off 6 bases at V and 2 bases at J, with 11 bases between the two ends. Germline loops: CDR1 MDHEN, CDR2 SYDVKM. This CDR3 is 14 amino acids long. The DNA of the CDR3 is TGTGCCAGCAGGTCTAGCGCTCCCTACAATGAGCAGTTCTTC. This sequence encodes CASRSSAPYNEQFF.